Each of the 21 T cell receptor beta chains below was sequenced from the same sample in a study of control samples from healthy donors and cancer patients. TCRdb's table, derived via immunoSEQ multiplex PCR, lists solely in-frame clones and lacks some. The sample lists about 190,000 clones, 91% seen once, with 1.5% to 2% in the top ten. Input material: blood. These receptor sequences come from a man younger than 45 in good health.

The CDR3 protein is CASSPPPDSQPLANFYNEQFF. The DNA of the CDR3 is TGTGCCAGCTCACCACCTCCGGACAGCCAACCTCTCGCCAATTTTTACAATGAGCAGTTCTTC. The J gene is TRBJ2-1, the V gene TRBV18; D possibly corresponds to TRBD1 (6 bases). CDR3 length: 21 amino acids. Deletions cut 0 bases from V and 4 bases from J, with 28 bases between. Germline V gives CDR1 KGHSH, CDR2 LQKENI.

The chain couples TRBV14 to TRBJ1-1, with D possibly matching TRBD1 (6 bases). Germline V gene sequence: CDR1 SGHDN, CDR2 FVKESK. The germline V and J ends were trimmed by 5 bases and 3 bases, with 10 bases remaining between them. This CDR3 has 13 residues. The CDR3 bases are TGTGCCAGCAGCGCAGCAGGGGACACTGAAGCTTTCTTT. Its protein is CASSAAGDTEAFF.

V gene TRBV6-5 combines with J gene TRBJ2-7; TRBD1 matches at 9 bases. The CDR3 consists of 13 residues. The V segment lost 6 bases and the J segment 5 bases; nucleotides outside the gene matches: 5. Germline values: CDR1 MNHEY, CDR2 SVGAGI. The CDR3 nucleotides are TGTGCCAGCAGCCTGGGACAGGGCGACGAGCAGTACTTC. As protein: CASSLGQGDEQYF.

The genes are TRBV6-5 and TRBJ1-5, with D possibly matching TRBD1 (6 bases). This CDR3 comprises 14 residues. Deletions cut 7 bases from V and 6 bases from J, with 16 bases between. The germline CDR1 and CDR2 sequences are MNHEY and SVGAGI. This chain's CDR3 is CASIGSPGVQPQHF. Here the CDR3 DNA reads TGTGCCAGCATCGGGTCCCCAGGGGTTCAGCCCCAGCATTTT.

The genes are TRBV11-2 and TRBJ2-7; D is ambiguous. This CDR3 spans 12 amino acids. Between the trimmed V and J ends, which lost 4 bases and 5 bases, there was a span of 9 bases. Germline V CDR1 and CDR2: SGHAT, FQNNGV. Written as DNA, the CDR3 is TGTGCCAGCAGCTGGGTGGGGAACGAGCAGTACTTC. Translated: CASSWVGNEQYF. The whole variable domain, filled in from reference TRBV11-2 and TRBJ2-7, reads EAGVAQSPRYKIIEKRQSVAFWCNPISGHATLYWYQQILGQGPKLLIQFQNNGVVDDSQLPKDRFSAERLKGVDSTLKIQPAKLEDSAVYLCASSWVGNEQYFGPGTRLTVT.

A single count supports this clone. The chain joins TRBV6-5 to TRBJ1-2, with 7 bases matching TRBD1. V trimming: 6 bases; J trimming: 4 bases; junction bases outside the gene matches: 5. Germline V gene sequence: CDR1 MNHEY, CDR2 SVGAGI. The CDR3 is made up of 13 amino acids. CDR3 sequence: CASRSGTAYGYTF. DNA for the CDR3: TGTGCCAGCAGATCCGGGACAGCCTATGGCTACACCTTC.

Turning to this clone: Other DNA sequences in the same sample also yield this CDR3. The chain couples TRBV4-1 to TRBJ1-1; D not certain. Trimming took 3 bases from V and 1 from J, leaving 9 bases between them. The CDR3 runs 14 residues. Germline CDR1 is MGHRA and CDR2 is YSYEKL. For the CDR3, the DNA is TGCGCCAGCAGCCAGGCGGGAGGGAACACTGAAGCTTTCTTT. This translates into CASSQAGGNTEAFF.

The V call is TRBV7-9, the J call TRBJ1-5; D remains ambiguous. The CDR3 is made up of 13 amino acids. The germline gives CDR1 SEHNR, CDR2 FQNEAQ (reference sequence). Trimming took 1 base from V and 7 from J, leaving 8 bases between them. CDR3 nucleotides: TGTGCCAGCAGCTTAGGTTGGGCCCAGCCCCAGCATTTT. Amino acids: CASSLGWAQPQHF. The full variable domain, rest sourced from reference TRBV7-9 and TRBJ1-5, is DTGVSQNPRHKITKRGQNVTFRCDPISEHNRLYWYRQTLGQGPEFLTYFQNEAQLEKSRLLSDRFSAERPKGSFSTLEIQRTEQGDSAMYLCASSLGWAQPQHFGDGTRLSIL.

This chain joins TRBV27 and TRBJ2-3; D is possibly TRBD1 (5 bases). The CDR3 is 15 residues long. The germline V gene has CDR1 MNHEY and CDR2 SMNVEV (reference sequence). The V end was cut by 6 bases, the J end by 3 bases, with 16 bases between. The CDR3: CASRLGRPTTDTQYF. CDR3 nucleotides: TGTGCCAGCAGGCTGGGGCGCCCCACGACAGATACGCAGTATTTT.

The gene calls are TRBV10-3 and TRBJ1-1, with 7 bases aligning to TRBD1. This CDR3 region has 17 residues. Unmatched junction bases numbered 8, after V lost 0 bases and J lost 1 base. Per germline, CDR1 ENHRY and CDR2 SYGVKD. The chain's CDR3 is CAISESSPGTENTEAFF. The CDR3 DNA reads TGTGCCATCAGTGAGTCTTCCCCCGGGACAGAGAACACTGAAGCTTTCTTT.

The chain employs TRBV29-1 and TRBJ1-2; maybe TRBD1 (5 bases). This CDR3 region has 11 residues. Germline lookup yields CDR1 SQVTM and CDR2 ANQGSEA. Trimming pared 5 bases from V and 5 bases from J, leaving 9 bases between. The CDR3 DNA follows: TGCAGCGTTCCGGGGGTGTATGGCTACACCTTC. It is translated as CSVPGVYGYTF.

This clone appeared once. This chain joins TRBV10-3 and TRBJ2-7; 11 positions match TRBD2. The germline V gene encodes CDR1 ENHRY and CDR2 SYGVKD. The length of the CDR3 is 15 residues. The trim removed 8 bases at V and 9 bases at J, leaving 15 bases unmatched. The CDR3 spells CAISTGTSGIIGQYF. The CDR3 DNA reads as TGTGCCATCTCTACCGGGACTAGCGGAATTATAGGGCAGTACTTC.

The chain carries TRBV7-2 and TRBJ2-7; 9 bases are a match to TRBD1. J lost 3 bases, V lost 5 bases, and 8 bases had no gene match. CDR1 and CDR2 from the germline V gene are SGHTA and FQGNSA. The CDR3 loop spans 15 amino acids. The CDR3 protein is CASSNAPGQGYEQYF. The CDR3 nucleotides read TGTGCCAGCAGCAACGCTCCGGGACAGGGCTACGAGCAGTACTTC.

V gene TRBV6-1 combines with J gene TRBJ2-7, with 7 bases that match TRBD2. V gave up 3 bases and J gave up 4 bases; unmatched junction bases: 6. Germline lookup yields CDR1 MNHNS and CDR2 SASEGT. The CDR3 is 14 amino acids. CDR3 in amino acids: CASSDWGGTYEQYF. CDR3 sequence (DNA): TGTGCCAGCAGTGATTGGGGGGGAACTTACGAGCAGTACTTC.

The V and J genes are TRBV29-1 and TRBJ1-1; perhaps TRBD1 as D (5 bases). V was pared by 7 bases and J by 5 bases, with 14 bases between. The CDR3 is 12 residues long. CDR1 and CDR2 (germline): SQVTM, ANQGSEA. The CDR3: CSAGGLKTEAFF. The CDR3 DNA reads TGCAGCGCCGGGGGTCTTAAGACTGAAGCTTTCTTT.

The V and J genes are TRBV14 and TRBJ2-1; 10 positions agree with TRBD1. The V gene end was trimmed by 4 bases and the J gene end by 0 bases; junction bases not matched to a gene: 12. The CDR3 covers 19 residues. The germline CDR1 and CDR2 sequences are SGHDN and FVKESK. The CDR3 is CASSRSRDRGPSSYNEQFF. The CDR3, as DNA: TGTGCCAGCAGCCGTTCCCGGGACAGGGGCCCTAGCTCCTACAATGAGCAGTTCTTC.

About this clone itself: The sample contains more than one DNA sequence encoding this CDR3. V and J are TRBV10-2 and TRBJ2-7, with a possible D match to TRBD2 (5 bases). This CDR3 contains 11 residues. V shed 8 bases and J shed 4 bases, with 9 bases lying between them. Germline assignment: CDR1 WSHSY and CDR2 SAAADI. The CDR3 region has the DNA TGCGCCAGCTCGGAGGTTTACGAGCAGTACTTC. It yields the protein CASSEVYEQYF.

The DNA for the CDR3 is TGCGCCAGCAGCCCAGATGGGGGTGGTCACACTGAAGCTTTCTTT. It encodes CASSPDGGGHTEAFF. The chain combines TRBV10-1 with TRBJ1-1, with D possibly matching TRBD1 (5 bases). Trimming stripped 6 bases from V and 3 bases from J, with 17 bases between. CDR1 and CDR2 from the germline V gene are WNHNN and SYGVQD (reference sequence). CDR3 length equals 15 residues.

This clone turned up a few times. This chain connects TRBV5-1 to TRBJ2-1, with TRBD2 matching 12 bases. Trimming at V came to 3 bases and at J to 10 bases, leaving 8 bases not matched to a gene. This CDR3 has 15 residues. Germline values: CDR1 SGHRS, CDR2 YFSETQ. Written as DNA, the CDR3 is TGCGCCAGCAGCTCCACTAGCGGGGGGCAGCGCGAGCAGTTCTTC. This gives the protein CASSSTSGGQREQFF.

The rearrangement uses TRBV10-3 and TRBJ2-7; weak D call: TRBD1 (6 bases). This CDR3 region has 14 residues. The germline V and J ends were trimmed by 5 bases and 5 bases, with 16 bases remaining between them. CDR1 is ENHRY and CDR2 is SYGVKD in the germline V gene. This CDR3 reads CAISFGTQVNEQYF. Written as DNA, the CDR3 is TGTGCCATCAGTTTCGGGACACAAGTTAACGAGCAGTACTTC.

V gene TRBV19 combines with J gene TRBJ1-6, with D possibly TRBD1 on 5 matching bases. The germline V gene encodes CDR1 LNHDA and CDR2 SQIVND (reference sequence). Between the trimmed V and J ends, which lost 9 bases and 8 bases, there was a span of 14 bases. The CDR3 totals 13 residues. CDR3: CASGDRNHSPLHF. The DNA for the CDR3 is TGTGCCAGCGGAGACAGAAATCATTCACCCCTCCACTTT.